This TCR beta chain was retrieved from a study of radiation and T cells in renal cell carcinoma. General observations from the study: From baseline, blood top tumor clonotypes peaked at 2 weeks post-radiation.

Time point in this sample: baseline pretreatment blood. The treatment denotes: 15 Gy SBRT to primary tumor, nephrectomy 4 weeks later. Radiation-treated patients gave blood at baseline, week 2 and week 4. Profiling relied on immunoSEQ multiplex PCR, and the TCRdb table lists in-frame clones only, not all of them. The data show nearly 50,000 clones, approximately 80% seen once. There are 15 residues in the CDR3. Germline trimming cut 2 bases from V and 6 bases from J; bases unmatched to any gene: 10. The germline V gene has CDR1 LNHDA and CDR2 SQIVND (reference sequence). With regard to this clone: Its specificity is not known.

The receptor's source is a woman aged 70-85 years with renal cell carcinoma. J is TRBJ2-7 and V is TRBV19; 7 bases match TRBD2. Material: blood, obtained from a patient whose treatment included radiotherapy and nephrectomy. CDR3 sequence reads: CASSISPAGALEQYF. CDR3 in DNA: TGTGCCAGTAGTATATCCCCTGCGGGAGCACTCGAGCAGTACTTC.